This T cell receptor beta chain was identified in a study of cytomegalovirus exposure and HLA in healthy donors. V was pared by 8 bases and J by 3 bases, with 2 bases of the junction left unmatched. Germline CDR1 is LNHDA and CDR2 is SQIVND (reference sequence). The CDR3 consists of 14 residues. Researchers ran the PCR with 60 Vbeta and 13 Jbeta primers. Libraries were prepared by immunoSEQ multiplex PCR; TCRdb keeps only in-frame clonotypes and omits some of them. The sample consists of fewer than 100,000 clones, roughly 78% of them appearing once. The receptor was derived from a male donor in good health and CMV-seropositive. The chain is built from TRBV19 and TRBJ1-5; 12 bases match TRBD1. Specimen: PBMCs. This chain's CDR3 is CASGDRGPNQPQHF. The CDR3 DNA sequence: TGTGCCAGTGGGGACAGGGGGCCCAATCAGCCCCAGCATTTT.